The text below deals with one T cell receptor beta chain. Per the authors' pipeline: Estimates of nucleated cell counts were drawn from the amplification of reference gene primers. Using immunoSEQ multiplex PCR, the repertoire was profiled, and TCRdb retains in-frame clones only, with some absent. V, J and clone size are taken as reported in that table, and D and trimming were inferred from the DNA itself. The data hold 350,000 to 450,000 clones, with just under 90% observed a single time. This entry is derived from a study of blood T cell repertoires in COVID-19. Study-wide context: PBMCs, B-cell-depleted T cells, or T cells were the source of the cDNA or gDNA that made up the material.

Living in about two dozen US areas, the participants were between roughly 18 and 89 years of age. Recovered status applied to Cohort 3 donors who had two consecutive negative PCRs. It also applied to those with clearance or with symptom resolution. Trimming removed 5 bases from V and 1 base from J; junction bases left unmatched: 12. The length of the CDR3 is 17 residues. From germline, CDR1 is SEHNR and CDR2 FQNEAQ (reference sequence). The rearrangement links TRBV7-9 to TRBJ1-1, with TRBD1 matching over 8 bases. This clonotype was sampled from a woman younger than 45 who had recovered from COVID-19. The sample comprised PBMCs or T cells enriched from blood (not recorded which). The CDR3 loop is CASSPRQGLRGNTEAFF. In DNA form, the CDR3 reads TGTGCCAGCAGCCCCAGACAGGGGTTGCGTGGGAACACTGAAGCTTTCTTT.